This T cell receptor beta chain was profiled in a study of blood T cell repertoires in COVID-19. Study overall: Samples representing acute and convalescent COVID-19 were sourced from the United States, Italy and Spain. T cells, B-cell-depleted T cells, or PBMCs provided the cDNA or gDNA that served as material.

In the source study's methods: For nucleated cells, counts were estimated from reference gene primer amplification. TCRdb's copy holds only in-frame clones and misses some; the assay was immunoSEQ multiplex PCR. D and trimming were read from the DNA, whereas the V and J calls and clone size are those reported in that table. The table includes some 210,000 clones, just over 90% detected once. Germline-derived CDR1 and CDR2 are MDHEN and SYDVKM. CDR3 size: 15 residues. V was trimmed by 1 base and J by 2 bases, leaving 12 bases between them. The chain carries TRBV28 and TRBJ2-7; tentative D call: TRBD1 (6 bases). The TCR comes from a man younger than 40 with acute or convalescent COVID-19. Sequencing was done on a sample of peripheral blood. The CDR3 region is CASSLLGTKAYEQYF. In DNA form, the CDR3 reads TGTGCCAGCAGTTTATTAGGGACAAAAGCCTACGAGCAGTACTTC.